This TCR beta chain was profiled in a study of T cell changes during pregnancy in multiple sclerosis. TCRdb keeps only in-frame clones here, not all; method: immunoSEQ multiplex PCR. The data show approximately 84,000 clones, 85% to 95% seen once. The germline gives CDR1 SGHVS, CDR2 FQNEAQ. The ends lost 5 bases at V and 5 bases at J; junction bases unmatched: 17. The CDR3 totals 18 residues. The source material was peripheral blood, sampled in the third trimester of pregnancy. The V and J genes are TRBV7-8 and TRBJ2-2, with 7 nucleotides matching TRBD1. This receptor was obtained from a female donor with multiple sclerosis, enrolled in a pregnancy study. This chain's CDR3 is CASSPIHPDRDRTGELFF. The CDR3 DNA reads TGTGCCAGCAGCCCTATACATCCTGACAGGGATCGGACCGGGGAGCTGTTTTTT.